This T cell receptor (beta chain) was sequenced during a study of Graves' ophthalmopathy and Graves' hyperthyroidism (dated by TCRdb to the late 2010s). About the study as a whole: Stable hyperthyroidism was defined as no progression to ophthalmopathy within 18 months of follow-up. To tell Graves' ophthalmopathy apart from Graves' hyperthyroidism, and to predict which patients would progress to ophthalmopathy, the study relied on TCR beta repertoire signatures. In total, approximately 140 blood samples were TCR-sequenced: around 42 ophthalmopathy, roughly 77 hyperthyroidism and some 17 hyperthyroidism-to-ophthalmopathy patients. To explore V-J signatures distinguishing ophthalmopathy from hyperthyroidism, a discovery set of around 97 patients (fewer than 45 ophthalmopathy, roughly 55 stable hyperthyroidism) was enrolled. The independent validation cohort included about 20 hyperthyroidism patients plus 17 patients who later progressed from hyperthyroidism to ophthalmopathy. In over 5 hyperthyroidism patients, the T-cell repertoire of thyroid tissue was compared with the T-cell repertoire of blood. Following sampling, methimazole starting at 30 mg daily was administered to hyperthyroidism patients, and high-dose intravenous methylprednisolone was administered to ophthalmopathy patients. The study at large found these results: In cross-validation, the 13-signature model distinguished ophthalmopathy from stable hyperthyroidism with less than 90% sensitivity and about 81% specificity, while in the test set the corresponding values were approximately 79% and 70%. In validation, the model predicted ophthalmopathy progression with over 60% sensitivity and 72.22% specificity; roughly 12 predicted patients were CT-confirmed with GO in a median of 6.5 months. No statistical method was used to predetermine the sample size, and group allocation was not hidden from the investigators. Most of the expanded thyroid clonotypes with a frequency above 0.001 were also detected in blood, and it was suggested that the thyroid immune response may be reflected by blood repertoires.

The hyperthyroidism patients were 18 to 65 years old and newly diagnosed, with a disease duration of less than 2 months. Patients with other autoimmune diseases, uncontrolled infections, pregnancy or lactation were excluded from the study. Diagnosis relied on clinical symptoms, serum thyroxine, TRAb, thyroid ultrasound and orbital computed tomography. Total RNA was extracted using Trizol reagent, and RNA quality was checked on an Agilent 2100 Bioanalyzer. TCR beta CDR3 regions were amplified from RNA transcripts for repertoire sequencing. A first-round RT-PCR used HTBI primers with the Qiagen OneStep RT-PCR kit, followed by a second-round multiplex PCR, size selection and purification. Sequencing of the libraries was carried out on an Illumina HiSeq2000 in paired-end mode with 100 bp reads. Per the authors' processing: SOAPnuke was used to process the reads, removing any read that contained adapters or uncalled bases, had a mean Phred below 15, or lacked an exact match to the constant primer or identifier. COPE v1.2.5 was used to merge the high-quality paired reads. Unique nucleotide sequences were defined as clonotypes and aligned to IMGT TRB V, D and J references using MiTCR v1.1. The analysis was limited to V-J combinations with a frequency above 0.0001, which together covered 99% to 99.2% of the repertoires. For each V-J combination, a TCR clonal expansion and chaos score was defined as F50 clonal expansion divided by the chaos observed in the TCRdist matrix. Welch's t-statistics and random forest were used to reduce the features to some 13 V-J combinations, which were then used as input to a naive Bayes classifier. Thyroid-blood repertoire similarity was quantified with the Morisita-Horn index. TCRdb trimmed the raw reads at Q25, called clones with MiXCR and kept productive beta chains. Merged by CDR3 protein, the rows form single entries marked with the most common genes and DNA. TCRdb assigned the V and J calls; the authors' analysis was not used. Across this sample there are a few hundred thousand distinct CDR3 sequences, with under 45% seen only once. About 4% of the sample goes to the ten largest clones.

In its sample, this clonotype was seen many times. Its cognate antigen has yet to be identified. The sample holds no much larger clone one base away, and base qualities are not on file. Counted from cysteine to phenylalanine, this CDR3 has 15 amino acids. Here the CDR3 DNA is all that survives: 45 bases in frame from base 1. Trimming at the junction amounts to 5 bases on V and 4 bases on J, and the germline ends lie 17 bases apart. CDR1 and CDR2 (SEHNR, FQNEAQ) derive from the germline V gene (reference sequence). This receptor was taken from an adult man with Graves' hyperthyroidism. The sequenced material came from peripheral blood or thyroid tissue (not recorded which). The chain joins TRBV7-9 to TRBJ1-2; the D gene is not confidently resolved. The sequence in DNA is TGTGCCAGCAGCGACCGACTAGTCATCAGCTATGGCTACACCTTC. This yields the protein CASSDRLVISYGYTF.